These T cell receptor beta chains were read from a single sample in a study of multiple sclerosis patients with progressive multifocal leukoencephalopathy. Sequenced by immunoSEQ multiplex PCR; TCRdb stores in-frame clones only, minus some. This table has 30,000 to 35,000 clones, roughly nine tenths appearing once. Sequencing used PBMCs, obtained from a patient treated with natalizumab. The receptor set was obtained from a human donor with progressive multifocal leukoencephalopathy. CDR3s include the opening cysteine and the closing phenylalanine or tryptophan. Rows may omit the clone size; those that give it use once, few, many or a size class.

V: TRBV19
size: NA
CDR3: CASSIPARGLAGGSGFADTQYF

V: TRBV5-4
size: NA
CDR3: CALRTGGSGELFF

V: TRBV2
size: NA
CDR3: CASSEAGGRYTGELFF

V: TRBV11-2
size: NA
CDR3: CASSSYSLQETQYF

V: TRBV7-2
size: NA
CDR3: CASSLSSGKAYNEQFF

V: TRBV6-1
size: NA
CDR3: CASSEEGFRAGGAKNIQYF

V: TRBV27
size: NA
CDR3: CASSLGAGGLNTGELFF

V: TRBV7-6
size: NA
CDR3: CASSLEKGATYEQYF

V: TRBV9
size: NA
CDR3: CASSPRVDNSPLHF

V: TRBV10-3
size: NA
CDR3: CAIRRTSGSLFNEQFF

V: TRBV4-3
size: NA
CDR3: CASSHQGENEQFF

V: TRBV30
size: NA
CDR3: CACLVAYHEKLFF

V: TRBV13
size: NA
CDR3: CASSLPSLGNYEQYF

V: TRBV27
size: NA
CDR3: CASSANREISDGYTF

V: TRBV2
size: NA
CDR3: CASSSGTSGTIGELFF

V: TRBV20-1
size: NA
CDR3: CSARAETQYF

V: TRBV6-1
size: NA
CDR3: CASSEFTPPNEQFF

V: TRBV28
size: NA
CDR3: CATASGVGSYNEQFF

V: TRBV19
size: NA
CDR3: CASSPRWGDSQPQHF

V: TRBV7-9
size: NA
CDR3: CASSSVSGANVLTF

V: TRBV7-8
size: NA
CDR3: CAGGTAFNSGNTIYF

V: TRBV6-5
size: NA
CDR3: CASSYSLPGGPYEQYF

V: TRBV5-4
size: NA
CDR3: CASSVQRGNNEQFF

V: TRBV4-3
size: NA
CDR3: CASSQEIGDYGYTF

V: TRBV11-2
size: NA
CDR3: CASSLRQAGNTIYF

V: TRBV6-6
size: NA
CDR3: CASSPGTSGTDTQYF

V: TRBV5-4
size: NA
CDR3: CASSLELAGRNEQFF

V: TRBV7-2
size: NA
CDR3: CASSLTRTSGRIGGELFF

V: TRBV30
size: NA
CDR3: CASLPASGPYEQYF

V: TRBV10-2
size: few
CDR3: CASSEWGVNTEAFF

V: TRBV15
size: NA
CDR3: CATSTNRGNTEAFF

V: TRBV10-3
size: NA
CDR3: CAIKGDDQPQHF

V: TRBV5-1
size: NA
CDR3: CASSLELAGVDEQFF

V: TRBV27
size: NA
CDR3: CASSSHQINERLFF

V: TRBV7-9
size: once
CDR3: CATPTEDTEAFF

V: TRBV7-3
size: NA
CDR3: CASSLLGENTEAFF

V: TRBV7-2
size: NA
CDR3: CASSARRISEAFF

V: TRBV5-1
size: once
CDR3: CASSLAPLGSGNQPQHF

V: TRBV5-1
size: NA
CDR3: CASSLGLADEQFF

V: TRBV15
size: NA
CDR3: CATSRDLRRNTEAFF

V: TRBV27
size: NA
CDR3: CASSPLLGRSYEQYF

V: TRBV2
size: NA
CDR3: CASSESGQGPYEQYF

V: TRBV5-5
size: NA
CDR3: CASSLESFMEPQHF

V: TRBV10-2
size: NA
CDR3: CASSPAYEQYF

V: TRBV7-2
size: NA
CDR3: CASSLWDTGELLF